These 5 T cell receptor beta chains originate from one sample sequenced in a study of cytomegalovirus exposure and HLA in healthy donors (dated by TCRdb to 2016 to 2017). Receptor libraries were prepared by the immunoSEQ multiplex PCR assay. For the multiplex PCR, a mixture combining 60 forward primers for TCR Vbeta segments and 13 reverse primers for TCR Jbeta segments was used. This immuneACCESS table, as held by TCRdb, lists in-frame sequences with V and J called but not all clones. Of the missing ones, under half trace to an unresolved V gene in checked studies; the others have no known cause. For this sample, the table gives about 51,000 clones. 2% to 2.5% of the sample is taken by the ten largest. Specimen: PBMCs. The receptors originated from a female donor in good health and CMV-seronegative.

This sequence joins TRBV7-2 and TRBJ1-6; no clear D. V gave up 1 base and J gave up 7 bases, with 11 bases separating them. The CDR3 spans 15 residues. Per the germline V gene, CDR1 is SGHTA and CDR2 is FQGNSA. The CDR3, as DNA: TGTGCCAGCAGCTTAGATCCCCCGCGGAATTCACCCCTCCACTTT. It is translated as CASSLDPPRNSPLHF.

V and J are TRBV6-5 and TRBJ1-2, with a weak D call TRBD1 (5 bases). Trimming cost V 2 bases and J 8 bases, with 12 bases left between them. The V gene's germline CDR1 is MNHEY and CDR2 SVGAGI. The CDR3 covers 13 residues. The CDR3 DNA reads as TGTGCCAGCAGTTACGGGGAACGGGGGGGCTACACCTTC. It is translated as CASSYGERGGYTF.

This sequence joins TRBV7-6 and TRBJ2-2, with 8 bases aligning to TRBD1. CDR1 is SGHVS, CDR2 FNYEAQ, per germline. Losses at the gene ends were 4 bases for V and 5 bases for J; bases not matched to a gene: 6. This CDR3 contains 15 residues. CDR3 residues: CASSSPYRGTGELFF. Written as DNA, the CDR3 is TGTGCCAGCAGCTCCCCCTACAGGGGGACCGGGGAGCTGTTTTTT.

The chain has TRBV30 and TRBJ1-6; a weak D match, TRBD1 (6 bases). V dropped 0 bases and J dropped 8 bases, with 8 bases sitting between them. The CDR3 is 13 residues long. The germline gives CDR1 GTSNPN, CDR2 SVGIG (reference sequence). CDR3 nucleotides: TGTGCCTGGAGTGTAGGGGGTGATTCACCCCTCCACTTT. Its translation: CAWSVGGDSPLHF.

The genes are TRBV27 and TRBJ1-5, with 7 bases that match TRBD1. J gave up 4 bases and V 4 bases, and 1 base lay outside the gene matches. The CDR3 loop spans 13 amino acids. Germline V CDR1 and CDR2: MNHEY, SMNVEV (reference sequence). Here the CDR3 reads CASSSRGNQPQHF. CDR3 in DNA: TGTGCCAGCAGTTCCAGGGGGAATCAGCCCCAGCATTTT.